The next 5 T cell receptor beta chains were all read from a single sample in a study of cytomegalovirus exposure and HLA in healthy donors. Vbeta (60) and Jbeta (13) primers were used in the PCR. Measured with immunoSEQ multiplex PCR; TCRdb has only the in-frame clones, and not every one. The sample has around 92,000 clones; more than 75% are singletons. The sample comprised PBMCs. The receptors originated from a human donor in good health.

V usage is TRBV10-3 and J usage is TRBJ2-1; D may be TRBD2 (7 bases). CDR3 length equals 14 residues. Germline V gene lookup returns CDR1 ENHRY and CDR2 SYGVKD. Trimming shortened V by 5 bases and J by 7 bases, and 15 bases separated the two germline ends. Here the CDR3 reads CAISKGGPNNEQFF. The CDR3 DNA sequence: TGTGCCATCAGTAAGGGGGGGCCGAATAATGAGCAGTTCTTC.

V and J are TRBV7-6 and TRBJ2-5; D remains unclear. The V gene lost 1 base and the J gene lost 4 bases, with 10 bases spanning the gap. The CDR3 has 14 amino acids. Germline V gene data show CDR1 as SGHVS and CDR2 as FNYEAQ. This CDR3 is CASSLDPRSETQYF. CDR3 DNA: TGTGCCAGCAGCTTAGACCCCAGATCAGAGACCCAGTACTTC.

The chain couples TRBV6-1 to TRBJ2-1; D remains ambiguous. Germline CDR1 and CDR2: MNHNS and SASEGT. V lost 11 bases and J lost 3, with 14 bases in between. This CDR3 is 13 amino acids long. CDR3 protein: CAQARTFYNEQFF. CDR3 coding DNA: TGTGCCCAAGCACGCACGTTCTACAATGAGCAGTTCTTC.

The chain links TRBV27 to TRBJ2-1; 13 nucleotides align to TRBD2. V was pared by 6 bases and J by 8 bases, with 4 bases of the junction left unmatched. Germline assignment: CDR1 MNHEY and CDR2 SMNVEV (reference sequence). This CDR3 has 14 residues. CDR3 sequence (DNA): TGTGCCAGCAGCAGACTAGCGGGAGGTTATGAGCAGTTCTTC. It specifies CASSRLAGGYEQFF.

The chain carries TRBV19 and TRBJ2-3; possibly TRBD2 for D (6 bases). CDR3 size: 15 residues. Per germline, CDR1 LNHDA and CDR2 SQIVND (reference sequence). V gave up 5 bases and J gave up 5 bases, with 17 bases separating them. This chain's CDR3 is CASSGSGEGRDTQYF. DNA for the CDR3: TGTGCCAGTAGTGGGTCGGGGGAAGGACGAGATACGCAGTATTTT. Together with reference TRBV19 and TRBJ2-3, the CDR3 gives the full variable domain: DGGITQSPKYLFRKEGQNVTLSCEQNLNHDAMYWYRQDPGQGLRLIYYSQIVNDFQKGDIAEGYSVSREKKESFPLTVTSAQKNPTAFYLCASSGSGEGRDTQYFGPGTRLTVL.